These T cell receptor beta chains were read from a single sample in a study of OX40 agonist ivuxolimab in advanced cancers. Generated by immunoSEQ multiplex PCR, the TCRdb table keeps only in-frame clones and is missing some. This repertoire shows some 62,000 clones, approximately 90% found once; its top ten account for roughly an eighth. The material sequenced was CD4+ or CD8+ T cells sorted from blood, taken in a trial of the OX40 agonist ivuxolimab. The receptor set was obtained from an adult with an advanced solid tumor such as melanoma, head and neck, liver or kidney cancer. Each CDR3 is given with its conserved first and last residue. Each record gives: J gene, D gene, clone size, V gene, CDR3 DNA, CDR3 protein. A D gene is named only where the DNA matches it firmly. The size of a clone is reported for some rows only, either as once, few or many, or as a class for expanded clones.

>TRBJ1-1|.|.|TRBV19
TGTGCCAGTAGTCCTAGCACTGAAGCTTTCTTT
CASSPSTEAFF
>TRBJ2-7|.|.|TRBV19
TGTGCCAGTAGTATTTCCCCTCGCGGCGGGCAGTACTTC
CASSISPRGGQYF
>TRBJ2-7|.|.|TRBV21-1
TGTGCCAGCAGCTTGATGATGCTACACGTGTTAGACGAGCAGTACTTC
CASSLMMLHVLDEQYF
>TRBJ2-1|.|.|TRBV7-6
TGTGCCAGCAGCTTCGATCGGGAGTGGACGGGTTCCGGCAATGAGCAGTTCTTC
CASSFDREWTGSGNEQFF
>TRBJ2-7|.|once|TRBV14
TGTGCCAGCAGCTCTTGGGATAGCGAGATTGGTTACGAGCAGTACTTC
CASSSWDSEIGYEQYF
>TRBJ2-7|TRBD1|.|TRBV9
TGTGCCAGCAGCGCAGGGGGCGGGGACCCGTACTTC
CASSAGGGDPYF
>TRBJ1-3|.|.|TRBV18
TGTGCCAGCTCACCAAGGGACGGGCGCTCTGGAAACACCATATATTTT
CASSPRDGRSGNTIYF
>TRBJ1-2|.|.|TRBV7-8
TGTGCCAGCAGCACCCTCGGGCAGGGATGGATCGAATACTATGGCTACACCTTC
CASSTLGQGWIEYYGYTF
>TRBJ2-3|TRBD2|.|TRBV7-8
TGTGCCAGCAGCGAGGTTAGCGGGACCAGCACAGATACGCAGTATTTT
CASSEVSGTSTDTQYF
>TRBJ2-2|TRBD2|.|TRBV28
TGTGCCAGCAGTTTCGGCGGGAGAAGCGGGGAGCTGTTTTTT
CASSFGGRSGELFF
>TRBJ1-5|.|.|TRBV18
TGTGCCAGCTCACCACCTCGGGTGGGAATTGGGGATCAGCCCCAGCATTTT
CASSPPRVGIGDQPQHF
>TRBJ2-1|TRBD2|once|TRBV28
TGTGCCAGCAGTTCGCCGGGGCGGGAGGGATGGAATGAGCAGTTCTTC
CASSSPGREGWNEQFF
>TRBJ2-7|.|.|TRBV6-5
TGTGCCAGCAGTTCCCTGGGTCGGACAGCCGCCTACGAGCAGTACTTC
CASSSLGRTAAYEQYF
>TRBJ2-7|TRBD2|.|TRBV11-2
TGTGCCAGCAGCTTAGCTCTAGCGGGAGGATACGAGCAGTACTTC
CASSLALAGGYEQYF